This T cell receptor beta chain appears in the sequencing data of a study of monozygotic twins with inflammatory bowel disease. TCRdb re-called the 5' RACE reads, yielding one record per CDR3 amino acid sequence without DNA. The sample has some 100,000 distinct CDR3 sequences. Germline V CDR1 and CDR2: SGHKS, YYEKEE (reference sequence). The CDR3 length is 16 residues. The receptor was derived from a human donor with ulcerative colitis or Crohn's disease, or a healthy co-twin of an affected twin (not recorded which). This chain links TRBV5-5 with TRBJ1-6. Sequencing input: blood. The CDR3 here is CASTLEGNDYNSPLHF.